This passage covers 27 T cell receptor beta chains from one sample sequenced in a study of CD8 T cells in Susac syndrome. Random hexamers were used to reverse transcribe the RNA input (roughly 0.5 to 1 ug). One entry per CDR3 protein results from TCRdb running MiXCR on the immunoSEQ multiplex PCR reads. The table has about 210,000 distinct CDR3 sequences, roughly 94% seen once. Sequences were obtained from CD4+ T cells from PBMCs. The receptors originated from a human donor in good health.

In its sample, this clonotype was seen once. The chain uses TRBV7-9 and TRBJ1-2, with a weak D call TRBD1 (6 bases). The CDR3 consists of 14 residues. V gave up 5 bases and J gave up 8 bases, with 18 bases separating them. Per germline, CDR1 SEHNR and CDR2 FQNEAQ (reference sequence). The CDR3 loop reads CASSELQGRVGYTF. CDR3 sequence (DNA): TGTGCCAGCAGCGAACTACAGGGTAGGGTCGGCTACACCTTC.

The gene calls are TRBV6-2 or TRBV6-3 and TRBJ2-1, with D unresolved. Deletions cut 2 bases from V and 5 bases from J, with 16 bases between. The CDR3 covers 16 residues. From germline, CDR1 is MNHEY and CDR2 SVGEGT. CDR3 nucleotide sequence: TGTGCCAGCAGTTACCCCGGGTTATTGGGTGACAATGAGCAGTTCTTC. This encodes CASSYPGLLGDNEQFF.

This clonotype was seen only once. V usage is TRBV4-1 and J usage is TRBJ1-5, with D perhaps matching TRBD1 (6 bases). The CDR3 has 15 residues. CDR1 is MGHRA, CDR2 YSYEKL, per germline. Between the trimmed V and J ends, which lost 3 bases and 5 bases, there was a span of 14 bases. The CDR3 nucleotides are TGCGCCAGCAGCCAGGGGGGGGCGAGGGATCAGCCCCAGCATTTT. Its translation is CASSQGGARDQPQHF.

CDR3 coding DNA: TGCAGCGTATCAGCGGGACACAAGAACACTGAAGCTTTCTTT. Translated, it gives CSVSAGHKNTEAFF. The J gene is TRBJ1-1, the V gene TRBV29-1; tentative D call: TRBD1 (6 bases). The V end was cut by 6 bases, the J end by 1 base, with 15 bases between. The CDR3 has 14 residues. Looked up from germline, CDR1 is SQVTM and CDR2 is ANQGSEA.

For the CDR3, the DNA is TGTGCCAGCAGCTTGGCACAGCCCGGTAGGCAAGAGACCCAGTACTTC. Protein: CASSLAQPGRQETQYF. This rearrangement joins TRBV5-4 to TRBJ2-5; D remains unclear. Germline V gives CDR1 SGHNT, CDR2 YYREEE (reference sequence). V dropped 0 bases and J dropped 2 bases, with 14 bases sitting between them. This CDR3 has 16 residues.

The count of this clonotype is one. This chain links TRBV20-1 with TRBJ1-2, with 11 bases identical to TRBD1. The CDR3 covers 14 residues. The germline V gene has CDR1 DFQATT and CDR2 SNEGSKA (reference sequence). After removal of 5 bases from V and 4 bases from J, the junction contained 6 bases not matched to a gene. CDR3 in DNA: TGCAGTGCTGGGCCGGGACAGGGGGTCTATGGCTACACCTTC. Protein: CSAGPGQGVYGYTF.

The gene calls are TRBV14 and TRBJ1-1; tentative D call: TRBD1 (5 bases). Germline-derived CDR1 and CDR2 are SGHDN and FVKESK. The ends were cut back, 4 bases at V and 5 bases at J, with 14 bases in the middle. The CDR3 spans 14 residues. The CDR3 region is CASSPFRDSTEAFF. The CDR3 DNA sequence: TGTGCCAGCAGCCCCTTCCGGGACTCGACTGAAGCTTTCTTT.

The gene calls are TRBV9 and TRBJ1-2; D call uncertain. The CDR3 sequence is 13 residues long. V was pared by 7 bases and J by 7 bases, with 17 bases between. CDR1 SGDLS and CDR2 YYNGEE come from the germline V gene. The CDR3 here is CASAVEGLGGYTF. The CDR3 DNA reads as TGTGCCAGCGCCGTGGAGGGATTGGGTGGCTACACCTTC.

The V and J genes are TRBV29-1 and TRBJ1-1; D ambiguous. The germline gives CDR1 SQVTM, CDR2 ANQGSEA. V lost 5 bases and J lost 0, with 13 bases in between. CDR3 length: 14 residues. The CDR3 bases are TGCAGCGTTACCAAGGGCGTTATGAACACTGAAGCTTTCTTT. Translating gives CSVTKGVMNTEAFF.

This chain links TRBV7-2 with TRBJ2-2, with TRBD1 identical over 8 bases. CDR1 SGHTA and CDR2 FQGNSA come from the germline V gene. The trim removed 10 bases at V and 8 bases at J, leaving 12 bases unmatched. The CDR3 length is 14 residues. CDR3 sequence: CATRFTGGSGELFF. The DNA for the CDR3 is TGTGCCACCAGATTCACAGGGGGATCTGGGGAGCTGTTTTTT.

The gene calls are TRBV30 and TRBJ2-2; D unclear. This CDR3 comprises 15 residues. Trimming removed 4 bases from V and 1 base from J, with 13 bases in between. The germline V gene encodes CDR1 GTSNPN and CDR2 SVGIG (reference sequence). The CDR3 bases are TGTGCCTGGATACCTACGACGTGGAACACCGGGGAGCTGTTTTTT. This translates into CAWIPTTWNTGELFF.

CDR3 in DNA: TGTGCCGGACGGTTGAACACTGAAGCTTTCTTT. Translating it yields CAGRLNTEAFF. The V call is TRBV30, the J call TRBJ1-1; D is undetermined. This CDR3 has 11 amino acids. With 8 bases removed from V and 0 bases from J, the gap between germline ends came to 7 bases. Per the germline V gene, CDR1 is GTSNPN and CDR2 is SVGIG (reference sequence). Combining the CDR3 with reference TRBV30 and TRBJ1-1 gives the whole variable domain SQTIHQWPATLVQPVGSPLSLECTVEGTSNPNLYWYRQAAGRGLQLLFYSVGIGQISSEVPQNLSASRPQDRQFILSSKKLLLSDSGFYLCAGRLNTEAFFGQGTRLTVV.

The V call is TRBV4-1, the J call TRBJ1-2; D perhaps matches TRBD1 (5 bases). V was cut by 3 bases and J by 4 bases, with 12 bases left in between. There are 14 residues in the CDR3. Germline CDR1 reads MGHRA; CDR2 reads YSYEKL. This CDR3 reads CASSQYSGSYGYTF. The CDR3 coding sequence is TGCGCCAGCAGCCAGTATTCAGGGAGCTATGGCTACACCTTC.

V usage is TRBV5-6 and J usage is TRBJ2-3, with no clear D. Germline values: CDR1 SGHDT, CDR2 YYEEEE. V lost 0 bases and J lost 2, with 4 bases in between. This CDR3 spans 13 amino acids. DNA for the CDR3: TGTGCCAGCAGCTTGGTCCACACAGATACGCAGTATTTT. Amino acids: CASSLVHTDTQYF. The whole variable domain, filled in from reference TRBV5-6 and TRBJ2-3, reads DAGVTQSPTHLIKTRGQQVTLRCSPKSGHDTVSWYQQALGQGPQFIFQYYEEEERQRGNFPDRFSGHQFPNYSSELNVNALLLGDSALYLCASSLVHTDTQYFGPGTRLTVL.

The CDR3 DNA reads TGCAGTGCTAGACAGCCCAGGGGATTGGTACAGCCCCAGCATTTT. It yields the protein CSARQPRGLVQPQHF. The chain carries TRBV20-1 and TRBJ1-5; D may be TRBD1 (6 bases). V dropped 2 bases and J dropped 7 bases, with 18 bases sitting between them. The length of the CDR3 is 15 residues. Germline V gene sequence: CDR1 DFQATT, CDR2 SNEGSKA (reference sequence).

The chain combines TRBV20-1 with TRBJ1-1; tentative D call: TRBD1 (6 bases). The CDR3 length is 13 residues. The V gene's germline CDR1 is DFQATT and CDR2 SNEGSKA (reference sequence). V lost 3 bases to trimming and J lost 10 bases, with 18 bases between them. CDR3 residues: CSARTSRQEGAFF. The CDR3, as DNA: TGCAGTGCTAGGACGAGCCGACAGGAGGGAGCTTTCTTT.

J is TRBJ2-2 and V is TRBV24-1; D not resolved. Germline CDR1 reads KGHDR; CDR2 reads SFDVKD. V lost 4 bases and J 7 bases, leaving 9 bases between the germline ends. This CDR3 has 13 residues. CDR3: CATSDGSDGELFF. The CDR3 DNA follows: TGTGCCACCAGTGACGGGTCCGACGGGGAGCTGTTTTTT.

The chain combines TRBV28 with TRBJ2-5, with no clear D. V was cut by 2 bases and J by 1 base, with 8 bases left in between. This CDR3 spans 14 amino acids. The germline V gene encodes CDR1 MDHEN and CDR2 SYDVKM. As DNA, the CDR3 is TGTGCCAGCAGTTTAGAAGGCAGCCAAGAGACCCAGTACTTC. This translates into CASSLEGSQETQYF.

The J gene is TRBJ1-4, the V gene TRBV20-1; D remains ambiguous. The V gene lost 4 bases and the J gene lost 3 bases, with 15 bases spanning the gap. The CDR3 is made up of 15 amino acids. Looked up from germline, CDR1 is DFQATT and CDR2 is SNEGSKA (reference sequence). CDR3 nucleotides: TGCAGTGCTAACGGAATCGGAGTGGCTAATGAAAAACTGTTTTTT. It is translated as CSANGIGVANEKLFF.

This clonotype was counted between two and nine times. A read error may produce the germline difference seen at one junction end. V is TRBV20-1 and J is TRBJ2-7; the match to TRBD2 covers 7 bases. The germline V gene has CDR1 DFQATT and CDR2 SNEGSKA (reference sequence). This CDR3 has 15 residues. CDR3 residues: CSARDTGGSSYEQYF. CDR3 nucleotide sequence: TGCAGTGCGAGAGACACGGGGGGTTCCTCCTACGAGCAGTACTTC.

The chain couples TRBV3-1 to TRBJ2-2; D gene unclear. Germline CDR1 reads LGHDT; CDR2 reads YNNKEL (reference sequence). The germline V and J ends were trimmed by 2 bases and 0 bases, with 13 bases remaining between them. This CDR3 is built from 17 residues. The CDR3 DNA reads TGTGCCAGCAGCCAATCTATCCTTCCCGCGAACACCGGGGAGCTGTTTTTT. This codes for CASSQSILPANTGELFF. The whole variable domain, remainder taken from reference TRBV3-1 and TRBJ2-2, is DTAVSQTPKYLVTQMGNDKSIKCEQNLGHDTMYWYKQDSKKFLKIMFSYNNKELIINETVPNRFSPKSPDKAHLNLHINSLELGDSAVYFCASSQSILPANTGELFFGEGSRLTVL.

The gene calls are TRBV6-6 and TRBJ1-5, with 7 bases identical to TRBD1. This CDR3 region has 14 residues. Germline loops: CDR1 MNHNY, CDR2 SVGAGI (reference sequence). V shed 7 bases and J 2 bases; nucleotides not matched to a gene: 5. CDR3 nucleotide sequence: TGTGCCAGCACCCGGGACAGTGGCAATCAGCCCCAGCATTTT. Translating gives CASTRDSGNQPQHF.

The chain uses TRBV6-5 and TRBJ1-2; TRBD1 aligns across 8 bases. This CDR3 has 14 amino acids. Germline values: CDR1 MNHEY, CDR2 SVGAGI. Trimming took 2 bases from V and 7 from J; bases not matched to a gene: 6. The CDR3, as DNA: TGTGCCAGCAGTTACGGACAGGGACAAGGTGGCTACACCTTC. This gives the protein CASSYGQGQGGYTF.

This clonotype was observed a single time. The rearrangement links TRBV25-1 to TRBJ2-3; TRBD1 matches 7 bases. CDR1 MGHDK and CDR2 SYGVNS come from the germline V gene. Trimming at V came to 3 bases and at J to 3 bases, leaving 9 bases not matched to a gene. The CDR3 is made up of 16 amino acids. The CDR3 DNA reads as TGTGCCAGCAGTGAGTCAGGCAGGGGGTTTACAGATACGCAGTATTTT. It encodes CASSESGRGFTDTQYF.

The chain has TRBV27 and TRBJ2-1; D remains unclear. CDR1 is MNHEY and CDR2 is SMNVEV in the germline V gene (reference sequence). This CDR3 has 15 residues. Trimming cost V 0 bases and J 4 bases, with 10 bases left between them. CDR3 sequence reads: CASSLSWQIYNEQFF. As DNA, the CDR3 is TGTGCCAGCAGTTTATCGTGGCAAATTTACAATGAGCAGTTCTTC.

The chain combines TRBV30 with TRBJ2-3, with 10 bases aligning to TRBD2. Germline V gene sequence: CDR1 GTSNPN, CDR2 SVGIG (reference sequence). After removal of 2 bases from V and 1 base from J, the junction contained 12 bases not matched to a gene. The CDR3 is made up of 18 amino acids. CDR3 protein: CAWSSAGGPGLGTDTQYF. Here the CDR3 DNA reads TGTGCCTGGAGTTCAGCGGGAGGGCCGGGACTAGGCACAGATACGCAGTATTTT.

The V and J genes are TRBV13 and TRBJ2-1; 8 nucleotides agree with TRBD1. The CDR3 is 11 amino acids. The ends lost 5 bases at V and 9 bases at J; junction bases unmatched: 0. Per germline, CDR1 PRHDT and CDR2 FYEKMQ (reference sequence). CDR3 sequence: CASSTGGEQFF. The CDR3 DNA reads as TGTGCCAGCAGCACAGGGGGTGAGCAGTTCTTC. Full variable domain (remainder filled in from reference TRBV13 and TRBJ2-1): AAGVIQSPRHLIKEKRETATLKCYPIPRHDTVYWYQQGPGQDPQFLISFYEKMQSDKGSIPDRFSAQQFSDYHSELNMSSLELGDSALYFCASSTGGEQFFGPGTRLTVL.